This TCR beta chain was sequenced in a study of beta chain features in type 1 diabetes. Findings of the study overall: Type 1 diabetes patients showed a moderate but significant shortening of TCRB CDR3s in all four CD4+ subsets.

The CDR3 is made up of 13 amino acids. CDR1 is MNHEY and CDR2 is SMNVEV in the germline V gene (reference sequence). Germline trimming cut 5 bases from V and 5 bases from J; bases unmatched to any gene: 4. Expressed TCRB transcripts were sequenced because the isolated RNA had all been reverse transcribed beforehand. It was found that naive, central memory and regulatory T cell samples averaged approximately 3.5 million reads. Assay: immunoSEQ multiplex PCR; the TCRdb copy retains only in-frame clones and omits some. Found here are 95,000 to 150,000 clones, roughly 17% of them singletons; the top ten hold less than 3%. In regard to this clone: No antigen is known for it.

The chain couples TRBV27 to TRBJ2-3; 7 nucleotides align to TRBD2. Material: central memory CD4+ T cells from blood. The clonotype originates from a man younger than 40 with type 1 diabetes. The DNA of the CDR3 is TGTGCCAGCAGTAGTAGGGAGGGAGATACGCAGTATTTT. Protein: CASSSREGDTQYF.